Below, one TCR beta chain is given with its context. This clone's antigen is unknown. Per-base quality was not reported, and no clone a single base away is much larger than it. This specimen comes from a study of cytomegalovirus exposure and HLA in healthy donors (TCRdb year 2017). Broadly, across the study: An earlier analysis of approximately 600 of the donors reported about 250 Gb of sequence data and around 110 million unique TCR beta sequences from 150 million to 200 million T cells. All discovery cohort repertoires had been generated using a single sequencing platform. The later analysis used no new phenotypic data to find candidate immune exposures, relying instead on TCR beta sequences and their occurrence across donors. The study combined high-throughput TCR immunosequencing, statistical association of individual TCRs with disease status, and machine learning to predict cytomegalovirus infection status. In a later genetic analysis, genome-wide SNP genotypes for about three fifths of the 666 donors were used, and that subset was treated as a discovery cohort. Alongside the repertoire data, information on donor age, sex, ethnicity and CMV serostatus was compiled. On average, roughly 200,000 unique TCR beta nucleotide sequences were sequenced per donor among 398 genotyped donors of the cohort, with roughly a sixth of those sequences being non-productive. Among the roughly 400 genotyped donors, approximately 76% belonged to the genetic ancestry cluster associated with self-reported Caucasian donors. Typing coverage differed by locus: A, B, C, DRB1 and DQB1 were typed in about 620-630 donors, DQA1 in 522, DPA1 in around 610, and DPB1 in around 440. The T cell repertoires of 666 subjects were profiled by immunosequencing and related to cytomegalovirus serostatus. Both class I and class II loci were covered by HLA typing, at four-digit resolution. In a later analysis, previously published TCR beta repertoires from about 670 donors were re-analyzed and high-resolution HLA genotyping was added so that TCR occurrence patterns could be studied. The study aimed to test whether cataloging public T cell receptors could reveal signatures of past pathogen exposure. Along with the roughly 670-subject first cohort, a separate validation cohort of roughly 110 different subjects was used. Approximately 330 gigabases of sequencing data and around 88 million unique TCR sequences made up an early release that covered 500 to 650 HLA-typed donors. Several DR-DQ haplotypes were handled as single units for association and clustering, since linkage in the cohort was strong. An earlier analysis of 587 of the donors used high-throughput TCR beta sequencing to judge whether each TCR beta V gene segment behaved as functional or pseudogenic. What the authors observed across the whole study: Some IMGT-functional V segments, including TRBV6-2 and TRBV6-3, could not be distinguished by the 87-base-pair reads and were therefore excluded. In the study, some 180 TCR beta chains were listed as associated with cytomegalovirus. Cytomegalovirus status was reported to be diagnosed by the classifier with high specificity and sensitivity in both the original and validation cohorts. Only TCR beta chains were sequenced in this cohort, and the absence of alpha or paired-chain data limited detectable features. Correlated functional status among segregating V segments might be attributable to linkage disequilibrium, but an unknown experimental factor could not be ruled out. It was suggested by the authors that the approach could potentially be generalized to other disease states and immunological phenotypes. Specific HLA alleles were associated with 15,000 to 20,000 TCR beta sequences at a false discovery rate of 0.05 in a later analysis. According to a later analysis, most CMV-associated TCR beta chains appeared to be HLA-restricted, and the HLA associations seemed to be driven largely by CMV exposure. A later genetic analysis associated a missense DCLRE1C variant with V-gene and J-gene trimming of TCR beta chains, and an independent cohort replicated the association. Compared with equally common non-associated chains, HLA-associated TCR beta chains in a later analysis were more clonally expanded and had lower generation probabilities. An earlier analysis of some 590 of the donors showed that most TCR beta V segments appeared in productive rearrangements either about 90% or about 30% of the time, which broadly matched IMGT annotations. HLA typing was unavailable for some donors at each locus, so association tests used only the typed subset. Three of the identified cytomegalovirus-associated TCR beta chains were confirmed in vitro to be specific for cytomegalovirus antigens. The presence/absence analyses assumed that sequencing depth was roughly uniform across donors, and that assumption may not be true. In a later analysis, the rate of TCR association differed among HLA loci, with DRB1 alleles having the most associated TCRs and HLA-C alleles having the fewest. Seventeen rarely observed V segments, including chromosome 9 orphons, were excluded from the earlier analysis of several hundred of the donors because counts were too low. According to a later genetic analysis, donors in an Asian-associated ancestry cluster had fewer N-insertions in productive TCRs than the approximately 650-donor mean. A further reported finding was that TCR beta sequences accurately predicted the HLA-A and HLA-B alleles for most subjects in the first cohort. A cluster of highly shared sequence variants was judged likely to be a technical artifact of the sequencing pipeline. A later analysis reported that several top co-occurrence clusters appeared linked to parvovirus B19, influenza, CMV and Epstein-Barr virus. When HLA alleles, especially DR and DQ, strongly co-occurred, attributing TCR associations to individual alleles was difficult. Across donors, most TCR sequences were observed very rarely, whereas some public TCRs were present in many individuals. The only immune exposure information available for the cohort was CMV serostatus.

From its cysteine to its phenylalanine, the CDR3 spans 16 amino acids. The DNA shown is the 48-base CDR3, in frame from base 1. CDR1 and CDR2 are drawn from the germline V gene (reference sequence): SGHKS, YYEKEE. For this chain, trimming is 0 bases at the V end and 5 bases at the J end, and the number of junction bases without a gene match is 5. The cohort consisted of hundreds of healthy bone marrow donors. Cohort members were all nominally healthy when sampled, although unrecorded immune exposures were likely present. The donor tested CMV seropositive, placing the donor among the 250 to 300 seropositive members of the cohort. A peripheral blood sample was collected from each donor, and TCR beta sequencing was performed on peripheral blood mononuclear cells. The Qiagen DNeasy Blood Extraction Kit was used to extract genomic DNA from the blood cell samples. Library prep was done by the immunoSEQ multiplex PCR assay. For the multiplex PCR, a mixture combining 60 forward primers for TCR Vbeta segments and 13 reverse primers for TCR Jbeta segments was used. A multiplex PCR assay on genomic DNA amplified the CDR3 region of rearranged TCR beta genes. On the Illumina HiSeq System, the amplified TCR beta libraries were sequenced as 87-base-pair reads. The authors' pipeline ran thus. A later analysis counted 65 million to 90 million unique TCR beta chains across the 670 or so repertoires, and roughly 10 million of these chains were shared by at least two donors. A nearest-neighbor algorithm error-corrected the raw reads and collapsed the reads into unique sequences, merging closely related sequences to remove PCR and sequencing errors. To assign V, D and J gene segments, CDR3 sequences were aligned to IMGT reference sequences. Each retained sequence needed at least a six-nucleotide match to both a V gene segment and a J gene segment. A rearrangement was called productive if the CDR3 had no stop codons and remained in frame with V and J, and every other rearrangement was called non-productive. CDR3 was defined by IMGT convention, running from the second conserved V-encoded cysteine to the conserved J-encoded phenylalanine. In an earlier analysis of around 570 of the donors, sequences lacking an unambiguous match to a single V gene segment were excluded. In an earlier analysis of approximately 590 of the donors, V segments were called functional above 56.7% productive rearrangements and were called segregating when the between-donor standard deviation exceeded 5%. A statistical classification framework was developed to diagnose cytomegalovirus status using the catalog of TCR beta chain sequences. In a later analysis, V and J genes were assigned by comparing TCR nucleotide sequences against IMGT/GENE-DB human TR gene sequences. Using the TCRdist pipeline, a later analysis assigned CDR3 sequences along with most-parsimonious VDJ recombination scenarios. In a later analysis, each TCR beta chain was defined by its CDR3 amino acid sequence together with its V-gene family, and reads without a unique V-gene family were excluded. In a later analysis, 500 to 700 highly shared, low-generation-probability nucleotide sequences were removed to address suspected cross-contamination and a sequencing artifact. A later analysis calculated a clonal expansion index for each public chain from normalized within-repertoire ranks of inferred template counts. Generation probabilities in a later analysis came from a VDJ recombination model fitted to out-of-frame rearrangements, and those results were checked against IGoR. In a later analysis, TCR-TCR, TCR-HLA and TCR-CMV co-occurrence was scored with hypergeometric tests, and a repertoire-size bias correction was applied to TCR pairs. A later analysis estimated false discovery rates by permuting HLA or CMV assignments 20 times. A later analysis grouped co-occurring TCRs with DBSCAN, adding TCRdist sequence similarity when clustering within HLA-allele-positive subsets. Repertoires with fewer than 30,000 or more than 120,000 public chains, plus five repertoires with anomalous nucleotide sharing, were excluded from co-occurrence clustering. TCRdb carries this immuneACCESS record with in-frame sequences only. Its versions omit some clonotypes, under half of them owing to an unresolved V gene in the studies checked, with the rest unexplained. The V and J calls and the clone size are those of that table, but D and trimming were determined from the DNA. The sample records about 190,000 clones, roughly four fifths of which are singletons. The ten largest clonotypes hold approximately 2% of the sample.

Sequencing used PBMCs. The chain uses TRBV5-5 and TRBJ1-4; 9 middle bases align to TRBD1. The TCR was taken from a woman aged 30 to 39 in good health and CMV-seropositive. The DNA reads TGTGCCAGCAGCTTGGGAACCGGGACAGGGAATGAAAAACTGTTTTTT. The resulting protein is CASSLGTGTGNEKLFF. The entire variable domain, with the stretches around the CDR3 drawn from the reference TRBV5-5 and TRBJ1-4 proteins, is DAGVTQSPTHLIKTRGQQVTLRCSPISGHKSVSWYQQVLGQGPQFIFQYYEKEERGRGNFPDRFSARQFPNYSSELNVNALLLGDSALYLCASSLGTGTGNEKLFFGSGTQLSVL.